The T cell receptor beta chain under discussion was sequenced for a study of graft-versus-host responses after intestinal transplantation. Across the study: Those transplanted obtained multivisceral, liver-intestinal, or isolated intestinal grafts.

Study-level points and caveats: Association was observed between peak circulating GvH clone levels and early post-transplant HvG declines. The recipient marrow held GvH clones, and some of them showed up first in ileum or blood. Allograft clonal ratios (graft-versus-host to host-versus-graft) were high in patients who had graft-donor T cell macrochimerism.

Using immunoSEQ multiplex PCR, the repertoire was profiled, and TCRdb retains in-frame clones only, with some absent. Of roughly 120,000 clones listed, around 93% were seen once; the top ten hold 0.4% to 0.55%. On this clone: Its antigen is currently unknown.

Germline assignment: CDR1 MNHEY and CDR2 SVGAGI. The V gene end was trimmed by 5 bases and the J gene end by 3 bases; junction bases not matched to a gene: 4. The length of the CDR3 is 13 residues. The material sequenced was unstimulated CD8+ T cells sorted from spleen or lymph node cells, taken before intestinal transplant. The sequence derives from a human donor who received an intestinal transplant. V and J are TRBV6-5 and TRBJ2-7; 7 bases map to TRBD2. The CDR3 here is CASSTLADYEQYF. CDR3 bases: TGTGCCAGCAGTACCCTAGCGGACTACGAGCAGTACTTC.